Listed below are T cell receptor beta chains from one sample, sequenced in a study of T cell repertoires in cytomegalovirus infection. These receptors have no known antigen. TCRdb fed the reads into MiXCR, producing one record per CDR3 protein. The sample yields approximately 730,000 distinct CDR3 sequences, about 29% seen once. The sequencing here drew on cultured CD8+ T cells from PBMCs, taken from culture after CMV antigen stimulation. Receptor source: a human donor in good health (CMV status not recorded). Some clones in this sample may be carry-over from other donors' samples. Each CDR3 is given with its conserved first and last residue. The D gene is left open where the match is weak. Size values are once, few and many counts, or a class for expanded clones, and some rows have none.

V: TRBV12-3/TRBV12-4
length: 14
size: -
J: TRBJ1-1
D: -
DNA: TGTGCCAGCAGTTTAAATCCCGACAGCACTGAAGCTTTCTTT
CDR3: CASSLNPDSTEAFF

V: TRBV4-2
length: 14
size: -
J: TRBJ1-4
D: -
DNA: TGTGCCAGCAGCCACCCCGGGGATCAAGAAAAACTGTTTTTT
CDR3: CASSHPGDQEKLFF

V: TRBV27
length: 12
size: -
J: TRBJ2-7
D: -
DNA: TGTGCCAGCAGAACCGCATGGGACGAGCAGTACTTC
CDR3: CASRTAWDEQYF

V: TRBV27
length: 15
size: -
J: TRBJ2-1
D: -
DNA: TGTGCCAGCAGTTTATCTAGGAGGGTTTTCGATGAGCAGTTCTTC
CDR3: CASSLSRRVFDEQFF

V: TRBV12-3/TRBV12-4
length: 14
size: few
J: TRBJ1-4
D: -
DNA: TGTGCCAGCAGTTTTGGAAGGGGCTCCATGGGACTGTTTTTT
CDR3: CASSFGRGSMGLFF

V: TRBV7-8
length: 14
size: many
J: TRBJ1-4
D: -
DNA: TGTGCCAGCAGCTTACAAGGAGGATATGAAAAACTGTTTTTT
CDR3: CASSLQGGYEKLFF

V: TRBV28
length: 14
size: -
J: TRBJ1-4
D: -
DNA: TGTGCCAGCAGTCGGTTCATGGGTAATGAAAAACTGTTTTTT
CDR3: CASSRFMGNEKLFF

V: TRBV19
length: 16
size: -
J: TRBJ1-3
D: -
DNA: TGTGCCAGTACCGTCCAGGGGATGCGACTTGGAAACACCATATATTTT
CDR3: CASTVQGMRLGNTIYF

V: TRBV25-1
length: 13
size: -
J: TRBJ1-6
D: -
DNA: TGTGCCAGCAGTGAGAGTGGGGAGTCACCCCTCCACTTT
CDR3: CASSESGESPLHF

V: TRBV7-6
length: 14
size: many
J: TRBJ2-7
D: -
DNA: TGTGCCAGCAGCTTAGCGGGGGCTCTCTACGAGCAGTACTTC
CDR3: CASSLAGALYEQYF

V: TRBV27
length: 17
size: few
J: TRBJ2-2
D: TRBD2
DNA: TGTGCCAGCAGTTTATTTCGGGGGGTCCCGAACACCGGGGAGCTGTTTTTT
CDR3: CASSLFRGVPNTGELFF

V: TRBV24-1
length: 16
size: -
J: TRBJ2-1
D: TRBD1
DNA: TGTGCCACCAGTGATTTGACCGGGACAGGGAGGGATGAGCAGTTCTTC
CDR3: CATSDLTGTGRDEQFF

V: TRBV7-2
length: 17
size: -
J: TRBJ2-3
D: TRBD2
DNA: TGTGCCAGCAGCTCCGGACTAGCGGGAGGGCCAAGAGATACGCAGTATTTT
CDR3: CASSSGLAGGPRDTQYF

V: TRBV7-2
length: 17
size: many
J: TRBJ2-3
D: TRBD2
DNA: TGTGCCAGCAGCGCACGACTAGCGGGGGCCCGCACAGATACGCAGTATTTT
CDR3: CASSARLAGARTDTQYF

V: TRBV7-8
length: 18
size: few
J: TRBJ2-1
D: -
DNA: TGTGCCAGCAGCTTAGGACTGACTAGGCGGAGCTCCTACAATGAGCAGTTCTTC
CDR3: CASSLGLTRRSSYNEQFF

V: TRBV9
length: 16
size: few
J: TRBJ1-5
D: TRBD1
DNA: TGTGCCAGCAGCGTAGGTGACAGGGTCAGCAATCAGCCCCAGCATTTT
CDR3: CASSVGDRVSNQPQHF

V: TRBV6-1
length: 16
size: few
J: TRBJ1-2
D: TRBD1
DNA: TGTGCCAGCAGTTGGGGTGAGGGGGCGAGGTTCTATGGCTACACCTTC
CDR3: CASSWGEGARFYGYTF

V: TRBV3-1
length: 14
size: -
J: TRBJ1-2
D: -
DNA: TGTGCCAGCAGCCAAGATCCCCGTCGACGTCACTACACCTTC
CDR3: CASSQDPRRRHYTF

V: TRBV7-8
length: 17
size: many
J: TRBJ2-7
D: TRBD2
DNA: TGTGCCAGCAGCTTGCCCCTTCTAGCGGGGGGGCCAGACGAGCAGTACTTC
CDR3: CASSLPLLAGGPDEQYF

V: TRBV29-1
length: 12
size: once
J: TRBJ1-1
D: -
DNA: TGCAGCGTTCGTCATGGGAACACTGAAGCTTTCTTT
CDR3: CSVRHGNTEAFF

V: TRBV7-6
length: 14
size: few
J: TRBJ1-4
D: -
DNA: TGTGCCAGCAGCGAGACAGCAACTAATGAAAAACTGTTTTTT
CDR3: CASSETATNEKLFF

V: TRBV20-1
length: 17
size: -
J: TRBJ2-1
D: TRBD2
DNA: TGCAGTGCTAGAGGGCTAGCGGGGAGTAGAAGGGGCAATGAGCAGTTCTTC
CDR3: CSARGLAGSRRGNEQFF

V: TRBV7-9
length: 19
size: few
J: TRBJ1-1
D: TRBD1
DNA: TGTGCCAGCAGCTTCCCGGGGCCGAGACAGGGGTCTACGGGCACTGAAGCTTTCTTT
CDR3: CASSFPGPRQGSTGTEAFF

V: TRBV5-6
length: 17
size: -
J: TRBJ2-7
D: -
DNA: TGTGCCAGCAGCTTGGCGACAGAAAGTAAACGAACGGAGGGGGAGTACTTC
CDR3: CASSLATESKRTEGEYF

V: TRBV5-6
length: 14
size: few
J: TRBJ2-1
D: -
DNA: TGTGCCAGCAGCTTATCAGGGATGGGCTATGAGCAGTTCTTC
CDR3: CASSLSGMGYEQFF

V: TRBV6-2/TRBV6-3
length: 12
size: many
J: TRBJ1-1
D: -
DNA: TGTGCCAGCAGTCGACAGAGATCTGAAGCTTTCTTT
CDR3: CASSRQRSEAFF

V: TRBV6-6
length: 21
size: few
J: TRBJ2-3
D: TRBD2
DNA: TGTGCCAGCAGTTACCCAACCGGTGGGACTAGCGGGGGGATGCCCACAGATACGCAGTATTTT
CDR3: CASSYPTGGTSGGMPTDTQYF

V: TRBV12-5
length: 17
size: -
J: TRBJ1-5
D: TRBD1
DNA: TGTGCTAGTGGGACTGACGCGGGACAGAAAAGCAATCAGCCCCAGCATTTT
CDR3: CASGTDAGQKSNQPQHF

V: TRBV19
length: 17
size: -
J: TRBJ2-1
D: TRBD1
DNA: TGTGCCAGTAGTGTCGGGACAGGGGACCTAACCTACAATGAGCAGTTCTTC
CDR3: CASSVGTGDLTYNEQFF

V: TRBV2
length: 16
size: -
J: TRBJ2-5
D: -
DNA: TGTGCCAGCAGTGGAGTTGGAGTTACGATCCAAGAGACCCAGTACTTC
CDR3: CASSGVGVTIQETQYF

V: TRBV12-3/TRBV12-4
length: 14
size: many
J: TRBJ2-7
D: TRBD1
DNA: TGTGCCAGCAGTCCCAAGACAGGGGGCAACGAGCAGTACTTC
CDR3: CASSPKTGGNEQYF

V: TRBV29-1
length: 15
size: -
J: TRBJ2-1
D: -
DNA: TGCAGCGTTGAAGCCACCGGGAGCCCCTACAATGAGCAGTTCTTC
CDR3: CSVEATGSPYNEQFF

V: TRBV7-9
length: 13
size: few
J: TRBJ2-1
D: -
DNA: TGTGCCAGCAGCTTACTTATCGACAATGAGCAGTTCTTC
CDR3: CASSLLIDNEQFF

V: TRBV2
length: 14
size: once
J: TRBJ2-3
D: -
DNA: TGTGCCAGCAGTGGGGTCATGATTGTAGATACGCAGTATTTT
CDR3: CASSGVMIVDTQYF

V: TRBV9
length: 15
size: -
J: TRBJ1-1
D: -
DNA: TGTGCCAGCAGCGTAGAAGGGCAGCTGAACACTGAAGCTTTCTTT
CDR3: CASSVEGQLNTEAFF

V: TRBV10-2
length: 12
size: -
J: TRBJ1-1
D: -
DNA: TGCGCCAGCAGTGAAGCGGAATCTGAAGCTTTCTTT
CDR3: CASSEAESEAFF

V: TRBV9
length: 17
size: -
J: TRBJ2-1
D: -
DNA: TGTGCCAGCAGCGTAGAGTATATGGCGGGGGCTTACAATGAGCAGTTCTTC
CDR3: CASSVEYMAGAYNEQFF

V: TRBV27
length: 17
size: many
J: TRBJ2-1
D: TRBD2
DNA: TGTGCCAGCAGTCTCCGGACTAGCGGGGGCCCGAGTGATGAGCAGTTCTTC
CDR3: CASSLRTSGGPSDEQFF

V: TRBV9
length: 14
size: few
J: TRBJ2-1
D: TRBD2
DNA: TGTGCCAGCAGCGTCTCCGGGGGGGCCAATGAGCAGTTCTTC
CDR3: CASSVSGGANEQFF

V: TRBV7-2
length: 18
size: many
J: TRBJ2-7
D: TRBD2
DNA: TGTGCCAGCAGCTTAGTAGGGGCAGCGGGGGGACTCCCCTACGAGCAGTACTTC
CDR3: CASSLVGAAGGLPYEQYF

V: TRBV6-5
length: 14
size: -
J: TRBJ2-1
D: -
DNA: TGTGCCAGCAGCTCGACCGGGTCCTACAATGAGCAGTTCTTC
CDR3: CASSSTGSYNEQFF

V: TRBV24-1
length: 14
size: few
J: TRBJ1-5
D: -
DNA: TGTGCCACCAGTGACTCCAGGGCCAATCAGCCCCAGCATTTT
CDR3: CATSDSRANQPQHF

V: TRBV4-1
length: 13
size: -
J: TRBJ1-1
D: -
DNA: TGCGCCAGCAGCCAACGAGAGAACACTGAAGCTTTCTTT
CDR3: CASSQRENTEAFF

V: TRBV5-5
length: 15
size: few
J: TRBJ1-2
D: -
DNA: TGTGCCAGCACCTTATCAATTACAGACAACTATGGCTACACCTTC
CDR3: CASTLSITDNYGYTF

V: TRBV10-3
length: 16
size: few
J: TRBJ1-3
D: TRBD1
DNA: TGTGCCATCATTCCGGGACAGGGTAAAAGTGGAAACACCATATATTTT
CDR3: CAIIPGQGKSGNTIYF

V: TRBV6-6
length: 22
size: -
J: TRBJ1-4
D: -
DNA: TGTGCCAGCAGTTACCGATCGCCCAATTCGCAGGGTACGCTACGTAGTAATGAAAAACTGTTTTTT
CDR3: CASSYRSPNSQGTLRSNEKLFF

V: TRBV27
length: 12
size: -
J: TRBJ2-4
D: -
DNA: TGTGCCAGCCGCCCCAACCGGGACAAAGTCTACTTC
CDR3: CASRPNRDKVYF

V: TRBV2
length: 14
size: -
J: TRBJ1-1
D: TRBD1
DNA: TGTGCCAGCATCTCCGGGACAGAGAACACTGAAGCTTTCTTT
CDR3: CASISGTENTEAFF

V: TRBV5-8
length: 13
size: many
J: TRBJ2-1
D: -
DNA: TGTGCCAGCAGCTTAGCCCTTTACAATGAGCAGTTCTTC
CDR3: CASSLALYNEQFF

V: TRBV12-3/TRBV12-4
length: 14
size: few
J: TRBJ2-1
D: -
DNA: TGTGCCAGCAGTTTCGACGGCCGCTACAATGAGCAGTTCTTC
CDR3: CASSFDGRYNEQFF

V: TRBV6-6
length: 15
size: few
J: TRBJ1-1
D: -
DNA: TGTGCCAGCAGTTACGAGCGGCAGGGAGGAACTGAAGCTTTCTTT
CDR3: CASSYERQGGTEAFF

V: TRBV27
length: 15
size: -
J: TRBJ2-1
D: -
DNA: TGTGCCAGCAGTTTAGTATCTCTGACTAGGGGTGAGCAGTTCTTC
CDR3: CASSLVSLTRGEQFF

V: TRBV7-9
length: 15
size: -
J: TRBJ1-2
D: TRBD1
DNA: TGTGCCAGCAGCTTAGTCGGGCAGGGGGCGTTTGGCTACACCTTC
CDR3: CASSLVGQGAFGYTF